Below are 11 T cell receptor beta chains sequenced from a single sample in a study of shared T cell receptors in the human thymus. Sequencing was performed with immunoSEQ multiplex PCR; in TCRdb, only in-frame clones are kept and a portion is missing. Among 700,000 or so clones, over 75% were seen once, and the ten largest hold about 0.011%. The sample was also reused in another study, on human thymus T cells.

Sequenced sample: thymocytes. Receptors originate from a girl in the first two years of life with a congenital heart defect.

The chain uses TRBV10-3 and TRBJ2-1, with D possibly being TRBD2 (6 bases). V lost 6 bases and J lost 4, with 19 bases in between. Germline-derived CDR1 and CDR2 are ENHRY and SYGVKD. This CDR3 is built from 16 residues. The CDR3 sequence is CAISHEAQEGYNEQFF. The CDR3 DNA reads TGTGCCATCAGCCACGAAGCACAGGAGGGTTACAATGAGCAGTTCTTC.

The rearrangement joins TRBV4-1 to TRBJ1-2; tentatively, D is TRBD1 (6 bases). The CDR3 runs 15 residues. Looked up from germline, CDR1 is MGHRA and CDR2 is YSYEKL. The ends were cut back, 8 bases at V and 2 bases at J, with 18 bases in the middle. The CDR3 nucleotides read TGCGCCAGCGTCCGAGCAATTACAGGGAACTATGGCTACACCTTC. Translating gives CASVRAITGNYGYTF.

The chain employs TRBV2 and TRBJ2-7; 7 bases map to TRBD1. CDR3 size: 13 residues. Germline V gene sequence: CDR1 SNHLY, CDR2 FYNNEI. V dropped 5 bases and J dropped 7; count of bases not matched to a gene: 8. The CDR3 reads CASSTSRDREQYF. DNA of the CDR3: TGTGCCAGCAGTACGTCCCGGGACAGAGAGCAGTACTTC.

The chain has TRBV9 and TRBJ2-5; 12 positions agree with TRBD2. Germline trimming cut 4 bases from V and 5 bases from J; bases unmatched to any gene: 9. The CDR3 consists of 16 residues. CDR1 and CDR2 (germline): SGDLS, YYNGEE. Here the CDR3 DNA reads TGTGCCAGCAGCACTAACCTAGCGGGGGGGCTGGAGACCCAGTACTTC. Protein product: CASSTNLAGGLETQYF.

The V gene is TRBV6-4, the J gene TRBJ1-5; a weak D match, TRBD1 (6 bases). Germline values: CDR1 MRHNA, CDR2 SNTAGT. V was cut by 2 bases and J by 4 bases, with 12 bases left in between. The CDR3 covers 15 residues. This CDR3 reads CASSDGERGNQPQHF. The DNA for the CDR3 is TGTGCCAGCAGTGACGGGGAAAGGGGGAATCAGCCCCAGCATTTT.

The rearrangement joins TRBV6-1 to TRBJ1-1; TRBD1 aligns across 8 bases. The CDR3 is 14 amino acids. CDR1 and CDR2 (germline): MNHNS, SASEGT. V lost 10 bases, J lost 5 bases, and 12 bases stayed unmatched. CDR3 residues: CATVRQGRGTEAFF. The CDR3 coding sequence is TGTGCCACCGTGAGACAGGGGAGAGGGACTGAAGCTTTCTTT.

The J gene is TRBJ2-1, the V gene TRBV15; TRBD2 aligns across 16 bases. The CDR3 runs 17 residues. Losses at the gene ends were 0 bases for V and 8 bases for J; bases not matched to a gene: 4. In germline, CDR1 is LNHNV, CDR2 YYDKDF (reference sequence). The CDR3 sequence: CATSRDGTSGGADEQFF. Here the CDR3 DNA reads TGTGCCACCAGCAGAGACGGGACTAGCGGGGGGGCGGATGAGCAGTTCTTC.

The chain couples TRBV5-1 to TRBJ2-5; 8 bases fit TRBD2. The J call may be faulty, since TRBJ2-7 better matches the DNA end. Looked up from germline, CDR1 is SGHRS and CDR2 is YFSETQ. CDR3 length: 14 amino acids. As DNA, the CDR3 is TGCGCCAGCAGGGCCGGGACTAGTCGGTACGAGCAGTACTTC. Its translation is CASRAGTSRYEQYF.

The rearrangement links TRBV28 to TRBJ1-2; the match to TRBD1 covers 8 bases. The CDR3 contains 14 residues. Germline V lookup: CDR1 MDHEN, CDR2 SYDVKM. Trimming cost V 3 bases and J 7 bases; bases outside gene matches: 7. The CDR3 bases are TGTGCCAGCAGTTTTTACGGACAGGGACTTGGCTACACCTTC. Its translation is CASSFYGQGLGYTF.

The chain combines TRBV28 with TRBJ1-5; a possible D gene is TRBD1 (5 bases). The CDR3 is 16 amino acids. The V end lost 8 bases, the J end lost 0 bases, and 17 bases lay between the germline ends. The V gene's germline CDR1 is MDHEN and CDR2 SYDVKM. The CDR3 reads CASHRRVDYSNQPQHF. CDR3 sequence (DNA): TGTGCCAGCCACAGGAGGGTCGACTATAGCAATCAGCCCCAGCATTTT.

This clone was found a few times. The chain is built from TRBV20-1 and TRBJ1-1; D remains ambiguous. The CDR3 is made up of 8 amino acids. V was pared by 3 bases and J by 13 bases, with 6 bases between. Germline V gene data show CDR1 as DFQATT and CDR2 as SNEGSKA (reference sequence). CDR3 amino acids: CSASRYFF. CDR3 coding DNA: TGCAGTGCTAGTCGCTATTTCTTT.